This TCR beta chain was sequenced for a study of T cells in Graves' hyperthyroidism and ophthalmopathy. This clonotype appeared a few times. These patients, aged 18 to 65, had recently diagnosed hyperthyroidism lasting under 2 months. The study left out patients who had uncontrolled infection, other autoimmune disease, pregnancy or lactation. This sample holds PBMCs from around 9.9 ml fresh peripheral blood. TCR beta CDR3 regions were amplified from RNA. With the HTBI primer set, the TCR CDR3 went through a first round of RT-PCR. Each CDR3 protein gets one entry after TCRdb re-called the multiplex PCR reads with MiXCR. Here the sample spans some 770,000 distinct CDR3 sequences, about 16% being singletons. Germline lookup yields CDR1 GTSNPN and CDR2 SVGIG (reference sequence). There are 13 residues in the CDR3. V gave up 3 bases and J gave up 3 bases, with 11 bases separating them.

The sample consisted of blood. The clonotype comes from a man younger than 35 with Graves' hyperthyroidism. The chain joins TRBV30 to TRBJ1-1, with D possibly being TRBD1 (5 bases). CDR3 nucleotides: TGTGCCTGGAGCTATGAGACAGACACTGAAGCTTTCTTT. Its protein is CAWSYETDTEAFF.